Listed below are T cell receptor beta chains from one sample, sequenced in a study of T cell responses to AZD1222 COVID-19 vaccine. The repertoire was sequenced with immunoSEQ multiplex PCR; TCRdb's copy has only in-frame clones and lacks some. The sample shows 200,000 or so clones, about 94% of them seen only once. Material: peripheral blood, obtained 28 days after the second AZD1222 dose. Receptors were obtained from an adult who received the AZD1222 COVID-19 vaccine. Each CDR3 is given without its conserved first and last residue. The order of the fields is V gene, CDR3 length, D gene, J gene, CDR3 protein. D genes are given only for firm matches.

V: TRBV15; length: 14; D: TRBD2; J: TRBJ2-3; CDR3: ATSRKSGGPPDTQY
V: TRBV5-1; length: 13; D: .; J: TRBJ2-3; CDR3: ASSRIGGAGDTQY
V: TRBV7-9; length: 15; D: TRBD2; J: TRBJ2-3; CDR3: ASSFSSGGTGADTQY
V: TRBV4-1; length: 16; D: TRBD1; J: TRBJ1-2; CDR3: ASSQVRRGRYANYGYT
V: TRBV4-1; length: 14; D: .; J: TRBJ2-2; CDR3: ASSQDAQGAAGELF
V: TRBV2; length: 12; D: .; J: TRBJ1-5; CDR3: ASSEAQGNQPQH
V: TRBV6-6; length: 14; D: TRBD2; J: TRBJ2-7; CDR3: ASSSFSSGGTYEQY
V: TRBV7-9; length: 15; D: TRBD2; J: TRBJ2-1; CDR3: ASSRSGGVPSYNEQF
V: TRBV6-2/TRBV6-3; length: 11; D: .; J: TRBJ2-7; CDR3: ASSYRDSYEQY
V: TRBV6-4; length: 13; D: .; J: TRBJ2-5; CDR3: ASSESQGGQETQY
V: TRBV29-1; length: 11; D: .; J: TRBJ1-4; CDR3: SVTRVGGEKLF
V: TRBV18; length: 14; D: .; J: TRBJ1-5; CDR3: ASSPGVQASNQPQH
V: TRBV5-1; length: 13; D: .; J: TRBJ1-6; CDR3: ASSPIPDYNSPLH
V: TRBV13; length: 14; D: TRBD2; J: TRBJ2-4; CDR3: ASSFLLREDKNIQY
V: TRBV4-2; length: 13; D: .; J: TRBJ1-1; CDR3: ASSQQAGGNTEAF
V: TRBV11-2; length: 10; D: .; J: TRBJ1-2; CDR3: ASSLVNYGYT
V: TRBV27; length: 11; D: .; J: TRBJ2-5; CDR3: ASSLRGQETQY
V: TRBV5-1; length: 14; D: TRBD1; J: TRBJ1-4; CDR3: ASSLARQGAGEKLF
V: TRBV3-1/TRBV3-2; length: 12; D: .; J: TRBJ2-2; CDR3: ASSHGSSAGELF
V: TRBV12-3/TRBV12-4; length: 11; D: .; J: TRBJ1-2; CDR3: ASAPRADYGYT
V: TRBV3-1/TRBV3-2; length: 10; D: .; J: TRBJ1-2; CDR3: ASNTGYGGYT
V: TRBV14; length: 11; D: TRBD1; J: TRBJ1-1; CDR3: ASSQAGGTEAF
V: TRBV5-6; length: 11; D: .; J: TRBJ1-5; CDR3: ASSLGAPRPQH
V: TRBV27; length: 13; D: .; J: TRBJ1-1; CDR3: ASSLRQGGITEAF
V: TRBV2; length: 15; D: TRBD1; J: TRBJ1-3; CDR3: ASSAGTGAFSGNTIY
V: TRBV24-1; length: 11; D: .; J: TRBJ1-2; CDR3: ATSEGAREGYT
V: TRBV10-3; length: 9; D: .; J: TRBJ2-3; CDR3: AGGPTDTQY
V: TRBV10-3; length: 13; D: .; J: TRBJ2-2; CDR3: AISAQGRNTGELF
V: TRBV5-8; length: 13; D: TRBD1; J: TRBJ1-5; CDR3: ASSIGQGSNQPQH
V: TRBV2; length: 10; D: .; J: TRBJ2-2; CDR3: ASSAGIGELF
V: TRBV5-8; length: 12; D: TRBD1; J: TRBJ2-5; CDR3: ASSTDRGRETQY
V: TRBV7-9; length: 10; D: .; J: TRBJ1-1; CDR3: ASSQGSTEAF
V: TRBV27; length: 12; D: .; J: TRBJ2-2; CDR3: ASSSLGNTGELF
V: TRBV4-1; length: 13; D: .; J: TRBJ2-1; CDR3: ASSQEWGFYNEQF
V: TRBV2; length: 11; D: TRBD1; J: TRBJ2-5; CDR3: ASSWSGGETQY
V: TRBV10-3; length: 14; D: TRBD1; J: TRBJ2-5; CDR3: AISEPERTGKVTQY
V: TRBV28; length: 10; D: .; J: TRBJ1-3; CDR3: ASSFVGNTIY
V: TRBV15; length: 13; D: TRBD1; J: TRBJ2-2; CDR3: ATSSGTGVTGELF
V: TRBV2; length: 13; D: .; J: TRBJ1-6; CDR3: ASSVSRVGDSPLH
V: TRBV7-2; length: 13; D: .; J: TRBJ1-4; CDR3: ASSRRGGSNEKLF